This T cell receptor (beta chain) was captured by sequencing in a study of breast tumors, draining lymph nodes, adjacent tissues. TCRdb re-called the multiplex PCR reads through MiXCR, storing one row per CDR3 protein. The table lists 150,000 to 200,000 distinct CDR3 sequences, 25% to 40% of them singletons, with roughly 4.3% in the top ten. V dropped 3 bases and J dropped 1 base, with 6 bases sitting between them. The CDR3 has 14 residues. Per the germline V gene, CDR1 is SEHNR and CDR2 is FQNEAQ (reference sequence). Breast cancer patients provided tissue from their axillary draining lymph nodes. Study observations and caveats: Tumors had less TCR diversity than lymph nodes, more than nontumor tissue.

In regard to this clonotype: The target antigen is unknown.

The TCR comes from a female donor with breast cancer. Some clones in this sample may be carry-over from other donors' samples. The chain recombines TRBV7-9 with TRBJ1-4, with D unresolved. Sequenced input: axillary lymph node tissue. CDR3 loop: CASSFGKTNEKLFF. CDR3 in DNA: TGTGCCAGCAGCTTTGGGAAAACTAATGAAAAACTGTTTTTT.